This paragraph covers one T cell receptor beta chain sequence. Its antigen is unknown. The record originates from a study of shared clonotypes between healthy human individuals. The CDR3 totals 15 residues. Germline V lookup: CDR1 SGHTS, CDR2 YDEGEE. The germline V and J ends were trimmed by 3 bases and 6 bases, with 19 bases remaining between them. In replicate PCRs of unsorted PBMC, approximately 0.3 ug DNA, some 30,000 T cell genomes, was used. Profiling relied on immunoSEQ multiplex PCR, and the TCRdb table lists in-frame clones only, not all of them. The repertoire holds about 600,000 clones, with roughly four fifths as singletons. Notes on the study in general: Depth of sequencing was expected to influence donor clonotype sharing.

The sequence was collected from a woman aged 40 to 50 in good health. Some clones in this sample may be carry-over from other donors' samples. The rearrangement joins TRBV5-8 to TRBJ2-7; D gene ambiguous. The specimen sequenced was PBMCs. The CDR3 nucleotides read TGTGCCAGCAGCTCCTTCGTCCCGCTGCCGGGCGAGCAGTACTTC. Translation: CASSSFVPLPGEQYF.